These 17 T cell receptor beta chains were all obtained from the same sample, sequenced in a study of blood T cell repertoires in COVID-19. Data came from immunoSEQ multiplex PCR; TCRdb stores just in-frame clones and leaves some out. The repertoire holds hundreds of thousands of clones, with approximately 88% as singletons. Sequences were obtained from PBMCs or T cells enriched from blood (not recorded which). The receptors stem from a woman in her forties with acute COVID-19.

The CDR3 DNA follows: TGCGCCAGCAGCCAGGGGGCGGCGAACACCGGGGAGCTGTTTTTT. Its translation is CASSQGAANTGELFF. The chain couples TRBV4-1 to TRBJ2-2; the D gene is possibly TRBD1 (6 bases). Trimming took off 3 bases at V and 0 bases at J, with 8 bases between the two ends. The CDR3 loop spans 15 amino acids. CDR1 is MGHRA and CDR2 is YSYEKL in the germline V gene.

The V call is TRBV20-1, the J call TRBJ2-1; 7 positions match TRBD2. The CDR3 totals 13 residues. V was pared by 3 bases and J by 9 bases, with 8 bases of the junction left unmatched. The V gene's germline CDR1 is DFQATT and CDR2 SNEGSKA (reference sequence). CDR3 nucleotides: TGCAGTGCTAGTCAAAGCGGGGACGGTGAGCAGTTCTTC. Translation gives CSASQSGDGEQFF.

The chain is built from TRBV30 and TRBJ2-2, with TRBD1 matching over 7 bases. The CDR3 has 16 residues. Unmatched junction bases numbered 8, after V lost 2 bases and J lost 2 bases. Germline V gene sequence: CDR1 GTSNPN, CDR2 SVGIG (reference sequence). This CDR3 is CAWSTPGQKNTGELFF. CDR3 bases: TGTGCCTGGAGTACCCCGGGACAGAAAAACACCGGGGAGCTGTTTTTT.

The chain carries TRBV7-9 and TRBJ1-5, with D possibly TRBD1 on 6 matching bases. The CDR3 is 15 residues long. The germline CDR1 and CDR2 sequences are SEHNR and FQNEAQ (reference sequence). With 5 bases removed from V and 3 bases from J, the gap between germline ends came to 14 bases. CDR3 nucleotide sequence: TGTGCCAGCAGCCCAGCCGGGACAATCAATCAGCCCCAGCATTTT. Encoded protein: CASSPAGTINQPQHF.

The gene calls are TRBV5-4 and TRBJ1-3; TRBD1 is a possible D gene (5 bases). Trimming took 0 bases from V and 5 from J, leaving 12 bases between them. This CDR3 comprises 15 residues. The germline CDR1 and CDR2 sequences are SGHNT and YYREEE (reference sequence). The CDR3 region has the DNA TGTGCCAGCAGCTTGGGGAGGGACCGTAGAAACACCATATATTTT. As protein: CASSLGRDRRNTIYF.

A few counts support this clone. This chain links TRBV6-5 with TRBJ2-7; no definite D call. V shed 5 bases and J shed 0 bases, with 8 bases lying between them. The CDR3 sequence is 13 residues long. Germline V gene sequence: CDR1 MNHEY, CDR2 SVGAGI. The CDR3 is CASSLRSSYEQYF. CDR3 nucleotides: TGTGCCAGCAGTCTTCGGAGCTCCTACGAGCAGTACTTC.

This chain uses TRBV28 with TRBJ1-2; 7 bases line up with TRBD1. Per germline, CDR1 MDHEN and CDR2 SYDVKM. The CDR3 length is 16 residues. Trimming removed 5 bases from V and 0 bases from J; junction bases left unmatched: 9. Here the CDR3 reads CASSLGQADANYGYTF. The CDR3 DNA reads as TGTGCCAGCAGTCTCGGACAGGCCGATGCTAACTATGGCTACACCTTC.

The chain links TRBV18 to TRBJ2-3; TRBD1 matches at 9 bases. The CDR3 covers 14 residues. Trimming cost V 2 bases and J 3 bases; bases outside gene matches: 0. Germline-derived CDR1 and CDR2 are KGHSH and LQKENI. Here the CDR3 DNA reads TGTGCCAGCTCACCAGGGACAGGGACAGATACGCAGTATTTT. Its protein product is CASSPGTGTDTQYF.

This clone was observed a handful of times. The CDR3 sequence: CASSPDKPYEQYF. The CDR3 nucleotides are TGTGCCAGCAGCCCGGACAAGCCCTACGAGCAGTACTTC. The chain joins TRBV7-9 to TRBJ2-7; the D gene is possibly TRBD1 (5 bases). The CDR3 is 13 residues long. Trimming took off 5 bases at V and 2 bases at J, with 10 bases between the two ends. Germline values: CDR1 SEHNR, CDR2 FQNEAQ (reference sequence).

The chain employs TRBV5-1 and TRBJ2-7, with 10 bases fitting TRBD2. The CDR3 is made up of 15 amino acids. Trimming took 4 bases from V and 0 from J; bases not matched to a gene: 4. The germline V gene encodes CDR1 SGHRS and CDR2 YFSETQ. Here the CDR3 DNA reads TGCGCCAGCAGCCCCGGACTAGCGGTCTCCTACGAGCAGTACTTC. Protein sequence: CASSPGLAVSYEQYF.

The J gene is TRBJ1-6, the V gene TRBV18; D gene ambiguous. Germline V CDR1 and CDR2: KGHSH, LQKENI. The CDR3 is 16 amino acids. V was shortened by 1 base and J by 9 bases, with 16 bases between the two germline ends. The CDR3 sequence: CASSPLSRAGGSPLHF. The DNA of the CDR3 is TGTGCCAGCTCACCACTGAGCCGCGCCGGTGGTTCACCCCTCCACTTT.

The V gene is TRBV2, the J gene TRBJ2-3, with D possibly being TRBD2 (6 bases). CDR1 is SNHLY, CDR2 FYNNEI, per germline. V was shortened by 1 base and J by 1 base, with 6 bases between the two germline ends. CDR3 length: 14 residues. This CDR3 reads CASSEGGGTDTQYF. CDR3 bases: TGTGCCAGCAGTGAAGGGGGGGGCACAGATACGCAGTATTTT.

The chain is built from TRBV4-2 and TRBJ1-4; D might be TRBD1 (6 bases). Trimming removed 1 base from V and 7 bases from J, with 19 bases in between. Per germline, CDR1 LGHNA and CDR2 YNFKEQ. The CDR3 contains 17 residues. CDR3: CASSQGSSNRESEKLFF. The CDR3, as DNA: TGTGCCAGCAGCCAAGGAAGTTCTAACAGGGAAAGTGAAAAACTGTTTTTT.

The genes are TRBV15 and TRBJ2-7, with unresolved D. In germline, CDR1 is LNHNV, CDR2 YYDKDF (reference sequence). The CDR3 is 12 amino acids. Trimming cost V 0 bases and J 5 bases, with 5 bases left between them. CDR3: CATSRDVNEQYF. CDR3 nucleotide sequence: TGTGCCACCAGCAGAGATGTCAACGAGCAGTACTTC.

This sequence joins TRBV7-8 and TRBJ2-7; 15 bases align to TRBD2. CDR3 length: 16 residues. Trimming removed 4 bases from V and 4 bases from J; junction bases left unmatched: 5. Looked up from germline, CDR1 is SGHVS and CDR2 is FQNEAQ. The CDR3 DNA reads as TGTGCCAGCAGCTCGCGGACTAGCGGGGGGGGTTACGAGCAGTACTTC. This encodes CASSSRTSGGGYEQYF. Supplemented by reference TRBV7-8 and TRBJ2-7, the full variable domain reads GAGVSQSPRYKVAKRGQDVALRCDPISGHVSLFWYQQALGQGPEFLTYFQNEAQLDKSGLPSDRFFAERPEGSVSTLKIQRTQQEDSAVYLCASSSRTSGGGYEQYFGPGTRLTVT.

V usage is TRBV5-1 and J usage is TRBJ1-2; 8 bases align to TRBD1. The CDR3 has 14 residues. Germline V gene data show CDR1 as SGHRS and CDR2 as YFSETQ. V lost 2 bases to trimming and J lost 5 bases; unmatched junction nucleotides: 5. The CDR3: CASSFDRGGYGYTF. As DNA, the CDR3 is TGCGCCAGCAGCTTCGACAGGGGTGGATATGGCTACACCTTC.

This chain uses TRBV5-1 with TRBJ2-7, with 9 nucleotides matching TRBD1. CDR1 and CDR2 from the germline V gene are SGHRS and YFSETQ. The CDR3 has 13 residues. With V trimmed by 4 bases and J by 3 bases, 2 bases remained unmatched. CDR3 DNA: TGCGCCAGCAGCGGGACAGGGCTCTACGAGCAGTACTTC. Translating gives CASSGTGLYEQYF.